The 2 T cell receptor beta chains listed next were all sequenced from one sample in a study of T cell clonality in common variable immunodeficiency. Regarding the study as a whole: In common variable immunodeficiency, TCR beta chains reportedly carried fewer deletions and N-nucleotide insertions.

Their cognate antigens are unknown. Some clones are missing from TCRdb's copy, which holds only in-frame ones; the method was immunoSEQ multiplex PCR. This record lists over 30,000 clones, none seen once only, and the top ten clones contain around 6.4%. Sequencing input: peripheral blood mononuclear cells. These TCRs come from a human donor with common variable immunodeficiency.

In its sample, this clone ranks as medium-sized. The DNA ends 3 residues before the CDR3 does, and the rest of the CDR3 is filled in from the germline J gene. This chain connects TRBV20-1 to TRBJ1-1; no definite D call. The CDR3 runs to 12 residues. Germline V gives CDR1 DFQATT, CDR2 SNEGSKA (reference sequence). CDR3 in amino acids: CSARDRQREAFF. The part of the CDR3 DNA that was read is TGCAGTGCTAGAGATCGCCAGCGCGAA.

In regard to this clone: The read stops 3 residues short of the end of the CDR3; the missing end is completed from the germline J gene. This chain uses TRBV2 with TRBJ2-1; D is possibly TRBD1 (6 bases). The germline CDR1 and CDR2 sequences are SNHLY and FYNNEI. There are 14 residues in the CDR3. With 4 bases removed from V and 9 bases from J, the gap between germline ends came to 16 bases. Partial CDR3 DNA: TGTGCCAGCAGTGGCTGGACAGACTCAGCTGAG. Translated, it gives CASSGWTDSAE. The whole CDR3 protein reads CASSGWTDSAEQFF. Together with reference TRBV2 and TRBJ2-1, the CDR3 gives the full variable domain: EPEVTQTPSHQVTQMGQEVILRCVPISNHLYFYWYRQILGQKVEFLVSFYNNEISEKSEIFDDQFSVERPDGSNFTLKIRSTKLEDSAMYFCASSGWTDSAEQFFGPGTRLTVL.